This is a list of T cell receptor beta chains from one sample in a study of cytomegalovirus exposure and HLA in healthy donors. The table came from immunoSEQ multiplex PCR; TCRdb's copy has only in-frame clones and leaves some out. The profile shows roughly 62,000 clones, around nine tenths of them singletons. Sequenced input: PBMCs. These receptors all stem from a woman aged 30 to 39 in good health and CMV-seronegative. Both conserved end residues are part of each CDR3. Fields, in order: clone size, V gene, D gene, J gene, CDR3 protein, CDR3 DNA. D genes are given only for firm matches. Rows may omit the clone size; those that give it use once, few, many or a size class.

abundance: NA; v_gene: TRBV6-6; d_gene: TRBD1; j_gene: TRBJ1-4; CDR3aa: CASSINRGVEKLFF; CDR3nt: TGTGCCAGCAGTATAAACAGGGGTGTGGAAAAACTGTTTTTT
abundance: few; v_gene: TRBV19; d_gene: TRBD2; j_gene: TRBJ2-7; CDR3aa: CASSIGPPSASGRSYEQYF; CDR3nt: TGTGCCAGTAGTATCGGACCCCCTTCGGCTAGCGGGCGGTCCTACGAGCAGTACTTC
abundance: NA; v_gene: TRBV15; d_gene: TRBD2; j_gene: TRBJ2-5; CDR3aa: CATSSGLGETQYF; CDR3nt: TGTGCCACCAGCAGCGGACTAGGGGAGACCCAGTACTTC
abundance: NA; v_gene: TRBV18; d_gene: NA; j_gene: TRBJ2-7; CDR3aa: CASSPRESRGYEQYF; CDR3nt: TGTGCCAGCTCACCACGGGAGTCCCGGGGTTACGAGCAGTACTTC
abundance: NA; v_gene: TRBV5-1; d_gene: NA; j_gene: TRBJ2-3; CDR3aa: CASSSRLGQGTDTQYF; CDR3nt: TGCGCCAGCAGCTCGAGACTAGGACAGGGCACAGATACGCAGTATTTT
abundance: NA; v_gene: TRBV20-1; d_gene: TRBD1; j_gene: TRBJ1-1; CDR3aa: CRGTVNTEAFF; CDR3nt: TGCAGGGGGACAGTCAACACTGAAGCTTTCTTT
abundance: NA; v_gene: TRBV19; d_gene: NA; j_gene: TRBJ1-4; CDR3aa: CASRQGSNEKLFF; CDR3nt: TGTGCCAGTAGACAGGGCTCTAATGAAAAACTGTTTTTT
abundance: few; v_gene: TRBV6-5; d_gene: NA; j_gene: TRBJ1-2; CDR3aa: CASSPLGAEGYTF; CDR3nt: TGTGCCAGCAGTCCCCTGGGGGCGGAGGGCTACACCTTC
abundance: NA; v_gene: TRBV27; d_gene: TRBD2; j_gene: TRBJ2-1; CDR3aa: CASSLLPPGLASYNEQFF; CDR3nt: TGTGCCAGCAGCTTGCTTCCTCCGGGACTAGCATCTTACAATGAGCAGTTCTTC
abundance: NA; v_gene: TRBV14; d_gene: TRBD1; j_gene: TRBJ2-7; CDR3aa: CASSLIHGTVITYEQYF; CDR3nt: TGTGCCAGCAGTCTGATCCACGGGACAGTGATAACCTACGAGCAGTACTTC
abundance: NA; v_gene: TRBV30; d_gene: NA; j_gene: TRBJ1-5; CDR3aa: CAWSRAGGWGQPQHF; CDR3nt: TGTGCCTGGAGTAGAGCGGGGGGATGGGGTCAGCCCCAGCATTTT
abundance: NA; v_gene: TRBV28; d_gene: TRBD1; j_gene: TRBJ2-7; CDR3aa: CASRRTGGTYEQYF; CDR3nt: TGTGCCAGCAGACGGACAGGGGGAACCTACGAGCAGTACTTC
abundance: NA; v_gene: TRBV5-4; d_gene: TRBD2; j_gene: TRBJ2-1; CDR3aa: CASSFRLAGTYNEQFF; CDR3nt: TGTGCCAGCAGCTTCCGACTAGCGGGAACCTACAATGAGCAGTTCTTC
abundance: NA; v_gene: TRBV9; d_gene: NA; j_gene: TRBJ1-2; CDR3aa: CASSPYPGGNYGYTF; CDR3nt: TGTGCCAGCAGCCCGTACCCCGGGGGGAACTATGGCTACACCTTC
abundance: NA; v_gene: TRBV7-8; d_gene: NA; j_gene: TRBJ2-5; CDR3aa: CASSDTGLETQYF; CDR3nt: TGTGCCAGCAGCGACACAGGGCTAGAGACCCAGTACTTC
abundance: NA; v_gene: TRBV13; d_gene: NA; j_gene: TRBJ2-5; CDR3aa: CASSLGAGETQYF; CDR3nt: TGTGCCAGCAGCTTAGGGGCAGGAGAGACCCAGTACTTC
abundance: NA; v_gene: TRBV27; d_gene: NA; j_gene: TRBJ2-1; CDR3aa: CASLRVAEGPSSYNEQFF; CDR3nt: TGTGCCAGCCTACGGGTGGCGGAGGGCCCAAGCTCCTACAATGAGCAGTTCTTC
abundance: NA; v_gene: TRBV5-1; d_gene: TRBD2; j_gene: TRBJ2-7; CDR3aa: CASDPAGGTGVSRNEQYF; CDR3nt: TGCGCCAGCGACCCCGCGGGAGGTACGGGGGTGAGTAGAAACGAGCAGTACTTC
abundance: NA; v_gene: TRBV6-5; d_gene: TRBD2; j_gene: TRBJ2-3; CDR3aa: CASSFQGGRSTDTQYF; CDR3nt: TGTGCCAGCAGTTTTCAAGGCGGGAGAAGCACAGATACGCAGTATTTT
abundance: NA; v_gene: TRBV28; d_gene: TRBD1; j_gene: TRBJ1-3; CDR3aa: CASSLQGAYSGNTIYF; CDR3nt: TGTGCCAGCAGTTTACAGGGGGCATACTCTGGAAACACCATATATTTT
abundance: NA; v_gene: TRBV28; d_gene: NA; j_gene: TRBJ1-1; CDR3aa: CASSLGSGAEAFF; CDR3nt: TGTGCCAGCAGTTTAGGTTCGGGTGCTGAAGCTTTCTTT
abundance: NA; v_gene: TRBV30; d_gene: NA; j_gene: TRBJ2-5; CDR3aa: CAWSPQETQYF; CDR3nt: TGTGCCTGGAGCCCACAAGAGACCCAGTACTTC
abundance: once; v_gene: TRBV5-1; d_gene: TRBD1; j_gene: TRBJ2-5; CDR3aa: CASRPGTGQGEETQYF; CDR3nt: TGCGCCAGCAGACCGGGGACGGGACAGGGCGAAGAGACCCAGTACTTC
abundance: NA; v_gene: TRBV6-1; d_gene: NA; j_gene: TRBJ1-2; CDR3aa: CASIRIRGVYGYTF; CDR3nt: TGTGCCAGCATCAGAATCAGGGGAGTCTATGGCTACACCTTC
abundance: NA; v_gene: TRBV6-5; d_gene: NA; j_gene: TRBJ2-1; CDR3aa: CASSTLGEEQFF; CDR3nt: TGTGCCAGCAGTACCCTAGGGGAAGAGCAGTTCTTC
abundance: few; v_gene: TRBV28; d_gene: NA; j_gene: TRBJ1-2; CDR3aa: CATGEGGANYGYTF; CDR3nt: TGTGCCACCGGGGAGGGTGGAGCTAACTATGGCTACACCTTC
abundance: NA; v_gene: TRBV18; d_gene: TRBD1; j_gene: TRBJ1-3; CDR3aa: CASSPVDRGNTIYF; CDR3nt: TGTGCCAGCTCACCCGTGGACAGGGGAAACACCATATATTTT